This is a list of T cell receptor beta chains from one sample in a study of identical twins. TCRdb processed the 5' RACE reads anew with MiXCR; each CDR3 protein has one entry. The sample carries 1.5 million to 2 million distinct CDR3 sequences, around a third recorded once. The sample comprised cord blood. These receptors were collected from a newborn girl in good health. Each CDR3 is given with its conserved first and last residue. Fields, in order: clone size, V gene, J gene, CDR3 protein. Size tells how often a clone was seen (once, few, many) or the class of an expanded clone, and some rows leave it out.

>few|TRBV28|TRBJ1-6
CASSQRLRNSPLHF
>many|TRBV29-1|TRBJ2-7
CSVEEDGSYEQYF
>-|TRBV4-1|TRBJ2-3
CASSQWGTAGDTQYF
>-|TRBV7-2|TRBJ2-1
CASSFVSGDPFEQFF
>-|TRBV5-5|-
CASSDVTVVYEQYF
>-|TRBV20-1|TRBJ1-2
CSASLWDGYTF
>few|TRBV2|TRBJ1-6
CASSENPSNSPLHF
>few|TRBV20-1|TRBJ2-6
CSASPGTSGANVLTF
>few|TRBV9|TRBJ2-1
CASSETSGTNEQFF
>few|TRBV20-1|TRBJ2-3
CSAGRAGGSTDTQYF
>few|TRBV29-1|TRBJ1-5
CSVEKGLGQPQHF
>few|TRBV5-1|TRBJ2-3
CASSPPDAGGNTQYF
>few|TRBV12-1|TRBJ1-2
CASSLYGRTGNSDKFYGYTF
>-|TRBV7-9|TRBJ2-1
CASSLARQSKGEQFF
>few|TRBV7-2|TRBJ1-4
CASSPRPARPPEKLFF
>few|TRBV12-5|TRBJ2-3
CATSLGGLAATDTQYF
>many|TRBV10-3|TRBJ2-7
CAISYGTGTPYEQYF
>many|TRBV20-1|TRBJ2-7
CSARDIQRGLTYEQYF
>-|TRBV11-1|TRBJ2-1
CASSSKGYHNEQFF
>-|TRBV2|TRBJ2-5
CASSGTIQETQYF
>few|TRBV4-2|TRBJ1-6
CASSQDPQGTGSPLHF
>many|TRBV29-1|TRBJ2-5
CSVEGTASGREQYF